Listed here are 25 T cell receptor beta chains from one sample, sequenced in a study of blood T cells in healthy people across ages. Alongside a J-beta primer mix, a sample-barcoded 5' primer served in a second PCR lasting about 7 to 11 cycles. TCRdb fed the 5' RACE reads into MiXCR, producing one record per CDR3 protein. The sample contains some 1,500,000 distinct CDR3 sequences, under 55% of which appear only once. The sample consisted of blood. Every receptor here comes from a woman between 18 and 29 years old in good health.

The table lists this clonotype with a few counts. The rearrangement joins TRBV7-9 to TRBJ1-2; 8 bases match TRBD1. V was clipped by 5 bases and J by 6 bases; unmatched bases: 5. CDR3 length: 13 amino acids. Germline loops: CDR1 SEHNR, CDR2 FQNEAQ (reference sequence). The CDR3 loop is CASSVTGVNGYTF. The DNA of the CDR3 is TGTGCCAGCAGCGTGACAGGGGTAAATGGCTACACCTTC.

The chain joins TRBV5-1 to TRBJ2-7; TRBD1 is a possible D gene (5 bases). Germline CDR1 reads SGHRS; CDR2 reads YFSETQ. Trimming took off 4 bases at V and 2 bases at J, with 16 bases between the two ends. This CDR3 comprises 15 residues. The CDR3 region is CASSLGPRTAYEQYF. The CDR3 nucleotides read TGCGCCAGCAGCCTGGGGCCCCGAACCGCCTACGAGCAGTACTTC.

The sample holds a few counts of this clonotype. This chain uses TRBV20-1 with TRBJ2-4; D unresolved. CDR1 DFQATT and CDR2 SNEGSKA come from the germline V gene (reference sequence). Trimming removed 2 bases at V and 1 base at J, with 18 bases between. This CDR3 has 17 amino acids. In DNA form, the CDR3 reads TGCAGTGCTAGAAGCCTAGTCCCCATGCAGGCCAAAAACATTCAGTACTTC. This sequence encodes CSARSLVPMQAKNIQYF.

This clonotype was found many times. J is TRBJ2-1 and V is TRBV29-1; the match to TRBD2 covers 10 bases. The length of the CDR3 is 14 residues. Germline loops: CDR1 SQVTM, CDR2 ANQGSEA. The ends lost 4 bases at V and 6 bases at J; junction bases unmatched: 6. CDR3 sequence: CSVGKRLAGNEQFF. CDR3 nucleotide sequence: TGCAGCGTTGGAAAACGACTAGCGGGCAATGAGCAGTTCTTC.

This clonotype has more than one count but fewer than ten. The gene calls are TRBV12-3 or TRBV12-4 and TRBJ2-3; 8 bases are a match to TRBD2. Trimming at V came to 10 bases and at J to 1 base, leaving 7 bases not matched to a gene. The CDR3 is made up of 14 amino acids. The CDR3 DNA reads TGTGCCACAATGCGAGCGGGAGGCACAGATACGCAGTATTTT. Translation gives CATMRAGGTDTQYF.

The gene calls are TRBV20-1 and TRBJ1-1, with a possible D match to TRBD1 (5 bases). The germline V gene has CDR1 DFQATT and CDR2 SNEGSKA (reference sequence). Trimming removed 6 bases at V and 4 bases at J, with 21 bases between. The CDR3 is made up of 15 amino acids. CDR3 bases: TGCAGTGCACTCGCGACAGCCCACGGGGGCACTGAAGCTTTCTTT. It specifies CSALATAHGGTEAFF.

The genes are TRBV20-1 and TRBJ1-5, with D maybe TRBD1 (6 bases). Germline V CDR1 and CDR2: DFQATT, SNEGSKA (reference sequence). The ends were cut back, 6 bases at V and 7 bases at J, with 19 bases in the middle. This CDR3 is built from 14 residues. This CDR3 is CSASPGGSGQPQHF. The CDR3 DNA reads TGCAGTGCGTCGCCCGGGGGCTCGGGGCAGCCCCAGCATTTT.

The J gene is TRBJ2-4, the V gene TRBV20-1, with TRBD2 matching over 9 bases. CDR3 length: 18 residues. Germline V gives CDR1 DFQATT, CDR2 SNEGSKA (reference sequence). V lost 5 bases and J lost 0; bases outside the gene matches: 14. The CDR3 DNA sequence: TGCAGTGCTGGGGGTGGACTAGCGAGTAGCCTAGCCAAAAACATTCAGTACTTC. Translating gives CSAGGGLASSLAKNIQYF.

This chain joins TRBV7-9 and TRBJ1-4, with D perhaps matching TRBD1 (5 bases). Germline CDR1 is SEHNR and CDR2 is FQNEAQ (reference sequence). V was cut by 2 bases and J by 2 bases, with 24 bases left in between. CDR3 length: 20 amino acids. CDR3: CASSLWRGALVESTNEKLFF. The CDR3 DNA reads TGTGCCAGCAGCTTATGGAGGGGAGCACTGGTTGAGTCGACTAATGAAAAACTGTTTTTT. The complete variable domain, with remaining parts taken from reference TRBV7-9 and TRBJ1-4, reads DTGVSQNPRHKITKRGQNVTFRCDPISEHNRLYWYRQTLGQGPEFLTYFQNEAQLEKSRLLSDRFSAERPKGSFSTLEIQRTEQGDSAMYLCASSLWRGALVESTNEKLFFGSGTQLSVL.

This clonotype was detected only a few times. V is TRBV13 and J is TRBJ2-5; maybe TRBD1 (5 bases). Germline V gene lookup returns CDR1 PRHDT and CDR2 FYEKMQ (reference sequence). The CDR3 is 13 residues long. Trimming left V 6 bases short and J 3 bases short, with 11 bases between. CDR3 protein: CASSSWGEETQYF. DNA of the CDR3: TGTGCCAGCAGTTCGTGGGGCGAAGAGACCCAGTACTTC.

This clonotype was found once. The gene calls are TRBV18 and TRBJ2-7; either TRBD1 or TRBD2 may fit D (6 bases each). The CDR3 length is 16 residues. Trimming left V 1 base short and J 5 bases short, with 18 bases between. CDR1 and CDR2 from the germline V gene are KGHSH and LQKENI. The CDR3 nucleotides are TGTGCCAGCTCACCACTGACAAGGGGGGCCAAGCACGAGCAGTACTTC. Residues: CASSPLTRGAKHEQYF.

This clonotype has a handful of counts. CDR3 residues: CASSVGGDLLNEQFF. The CDR3, as DNA: TGTGCCAGCAGCGTAGGGGGGGACCTACTCAATGAGCAGTTCTTC. The genes are TRBV9 and TRBJ2-1; weak D call: TRBD2 (6 bases). The germline V gene encodes CDR1 SGDLS and CDR2 YYNGEE. The CDR3 covers 15 residues. The V end lost 0 bases, the J end lost 6 bases, and 13 bases lay between the germline ends.

The gene calls are TRBV6-6 and TRBJ1-2; TRBD1 might be the D (5 bases). Germline values: CDR1 MNHNY, CDR2 SVGAGI (reference sequence). The CDR3 consists of 13 residues. Trimming took off 6 bases at V and 8 bases at J, with 16 bases between the two ends. CDR3 in amino acids: CASRILGAEGYTF. CDR3 nucleotides: TGTGCCAGCAGAATTTTAGGGGCTGAAGGCTACACCTTC.

This clonotype occurred a few times. V is TRBV28 and J is TRBJ2-3, with D maybe TRBD2 (5 bases). The V end was cut by 6 bases, the J end by 6 bases, with 10 bases between. Per the germline V gene, CDR1 is MDHEN and CDR2 is SYDVKM. This CDR3 spans 12 amino acids. CDR3 protein: CASRLRGDTQYF. Here the CDR3 DNA reads TGTGCCAGCAGACTGCGAGGGGATACGCAGTATTTT.

The chain is built from TRBV4-2 and TRBJ2-7, with 7 bases identical to TRBD1. Germline assignment: CDR1 LGHNA and CDR2 YNFKEQ. J lost 0 bases, V lost 5 bases, and 10 bases had no gene match. CDR3 size: 16 residues. In DNA form, the CDR3 reads TGTGCCAGCAGCACACGGGACAGTTTGAACTCCTACGAGCAGTACTTC. This codes for CASSTRDSLNSYEQYF.

The CDR3 protein is CASRLTDTYGYTF. The CDR3 DNA follows: TGTGCCAGCAGATTGACGGATACTTATGGCTACACCTTC. The chain links TRBV6-5 to TRBJ1-2; no definite D call. V gave up 6 bases and J gave up 5 bases, with 13 bases separating them. Germline loops: CDR1 MNHEY, CDR2 SVGAGI. The CDR3 spans 13 residues.

Only one count was recorded for this clonotype. The genes are TRBV20-1 and TRBJ2-4; D gene ambiguous. The germline V gene has CDR1 DFQATT and CDR2 SNEGSKA (reference sequence). The CDR3 runs to 15 residues. V lost 4 bases, J lost 0 bases, and 13 bases lay in between. CDR3 sequence: CSAISHVLAKNIQYF. In DNA form, the CDR3 reads TGCAGTGCTATCTCCCATGTCCTAGCCAAAAACATTCAGTACTTC.

This clonotype has a handful of counts. The rearrangement joins TRBV6-5 to TRBJ2-5; D is unclear. The J call may be in error: the DNA end matches TRBJ2-7 better. There are 11 residues in the CDR3. CDR1 is MNHEY and CDR2 is SVGAGI in the germline V gene. CDR3: CASSYLHEQYF. The CDR3 DNA sequence: TGTGCCAGCAGTTACTTACACGAGCAGTACTTC.

J is TRBJ2-7 and V is TRBV5-1; the match to TRBD1 covers 9 bases. The germline CDR1 and CDR2 sequences are SGHRS and YFSETQ. The CDR3 runs 13 residues. V shed 3 bases, J shed 5 bases, and the junction held 3 bases outside the gene matches. The CDR3 DNA reads TGCGCCAGCAGCTGTGGACAGGGGAACGAGCAGTACTTC. Its translation: CASSCGQGNEQYF.

About this clonotype itself: This clone may be a read error of a much larger clone one base away. The chain links TRBV4-2 to TRBJ2-3; no definite D call. The V and J ends lost 3 bases and 6 bases respectively, with 13 bases between them. The CDR3 consists of 14 residues. Per germline, CDR1 LGHNA and CDR2 YNFKEQ. The CDR3 spells CASSHGEEPDTQYF. The CDR3 DNA reads TGTGCCAGCAGCCATGGGGAAGAGCCGGATACGCAGTATTTT.

The chain joins TRBV4-2 to TRBJ2-1; 13 bases match TRBD2. The V and J ends lost 4 bases and 8 bases, in that order; junction bases with no gene match: 8. The germline CDR1 and CDR2 sequences are LGHNA and YNFKEQ. The CDR3 has 16 residues. The CDR3 reads CASSPGTSGVVDEQFF. In DNA, the CDR3 is TGTGCCAGCAGCCCGGGGACTAGCGGGGTGGTTGATGAGCAGTTCTTC.

This clonotype was recorded many times. Its ends do not fully match the called genes, so a read error is possible. The gene calls are TRBV9 and TRBJ1-1, with TRBD1 identical over 8 bases. This CDR3 region has 14 residues. The germline gives CDR1 SGDLS, CDR2 YYNGEE. The CDR3 region has the DNA TGCGCCAGCAGCCCGACAGGGGCCAACACTGAAGCTTTCTTT. This encodes CASSPTGANTEAFF.

The rearrangement joins TRBV29-1 to TRBJ2-2; TRBD2 matches at 12 bases. CDR1 and CDR2 from the germline V gene are SQVTM and ANQGSEA. This CDR3 is built from 17 residues. The V and J ends lost 0 bases and 5 bases, in that order; junction bases with no gene match: 7. In DNA form, the CDR3 reads TGCAGCGTTGAAGAAGTTACTAGCGGGAGGAGGACCGGGGAGCTGTTTTTT. It yields the protein CSVEEVTSGRRTGELFF.

The sample holds a few counts of this clonotype. The chain is built from TRBV12-3 or TRBV12-4 and TRBJ1-1, with D possibly being TRBD1 (6 bases). V was trimmed by 5 bases and J by 6 bases, leaving 22 bases between them. The CDR3 spans 16 residues. The CDR3 coding sequence is TGTGCCAGCAGTACCTCTCAAGGGGGGAGGTGGGCTGAAGCTTTCTTT. Protein sequence: CASSTSQGGRWAEAFF.

This clonotype has more than one count but fewer than ten. This rearrangement joins TRBV11-2 to TRBJ2-5; 8 bases match TRBD1. The V gene end was trimmed by 6 bases and the J gene end by 2 bases; junction bases not matched to a gene: 8. This CDR3 spans 15 amino acids. Germline lookup yields CDR1 SGHAT and CDR2 FQNNGV. The CDR3, as DNA: TGTGCCAGCAGGTCGAGACAGGGGCGGCAAGAGACCCAGTACTTC. Its translation is CASRSRQGRQETQYF.